Shown below are 29 T cell receptor beta chains from a single sample sequenced in a study of T cell changes during pregnancy in multiple sclerosis. Clones were sequenced by immunoSEQ multiplex PCR, and TCRdb holds only the in-frame ones, with some missing. The sample carries roughly 31,000 clones, about 88% recorded once. The sequencing used CD8+ T cells from peripheral blood mononuclear cells, collected before pregnancy. Every receptor here comes from a female donor with multiple sclerosis, enrolled in a pregnancy study.

This clone was found a few times. The chain links TRBV6-6 to TRBJ1-6, with D tentatively TRBD1 (6 bases). There are 13 residues in the CDR3. Trimming removed 5 bases at V and 11 bases at J, with 13 bases between. Germline values: CDR1 MNHNY, CDR2 SVGAGI (reference sequence). The DNA for the CDR3 is TGTGCCAGCAGTCGACAGGATTCTCCACCCCTCCACTTT. Protein: CASSRQDSPPLHF.

The chain carries TRBV6-4 and TRBJ2-1, with D possibly matching TRBD1 (6 bases). Between the trimmed V and J ends, which lost 3 bases and 4 bases, there was a span of 7 bases. Germline V gives CDR1 MRHNA, CDR2 SNTAGT. The CDR3 consists of 13 residues. The chain's CDR3 is CASSEDSYNEQFF. CDR3 DNA sequence: TGTGCCAGCAGTGAGGACAGTTACAATGAGCAGTTCTTC.

The chain employs TRBV9 and TRBJ1-1, with D hard to call. This CDR3 region has 14 residues. V lost 0 bases and J lost 5, with 11 bases in between. Germline CDR1 is SGDLS and CDR2 is YYNGEE. CDR3 DNA sequence: TGTGCCAGCAGCGTAGTCGGGGTAGGGACTGAAGCTTTCTTT. This gives the protein CASSVVGVGTEAFF.

CDR3 coding DNA: TGTGCCACTAAGAGGGCAGCCTATGGCTACACCTTC. Amino acid sequence: CATKRAAYGYTF. The rearrangement links TRBV15 to TRBJ1-2; D unresolved. V shed 9 bases and J shed 4 bases, with 12 bases lying between them. Germline-derived CDR1 and CDR2 are LNHNV and YYDKDF (reference sequence). The CDR3 is 12 amino acids. The full variable domain, with the rest looked up from reference TRBV15 and TRBJ1-2, is DAMVIQNPRYQVTQFGKPVTLSCSQTLNHNVMYWYQQKSSQAPKLLFHYYDKDFNNEADTPDNFQSRRPNTSFCFLDIRSPGLGDTAMYLCATKRAAYGYTFGSGTRLTVV.

This rearrangement joins TRBV4-3 to TRBJ2-1; 12 positions agree with TRBD2. Germline loops: CDR1 LGHNA, CDR2 YSLEER. The CDR3 extends over 16 amino acids. The V segment lost 3 bases and the J segment 6 bases; nucleotides outside the gene matches: 6. CDR3 sequence reads: CASSHILAGGPNEQFF. The CDR3 bases are TGCGCCAGCAGCCACATCCTAGCGGGGGGGCCCAATGAGCAGTTCTTC.

This sequence joins TRBV6-6 and TRBJ2-7; unclear D gene. Trimming stripped 3 bases from V and 4 bases from J, with 7 bases between. Germline V gives CDR1 MNHNY, CDR2 SVGAGI (reference sequence). This CDR3 has 12 residues. The CDR3 nucleotides are TGTGCCAGCAGTTATCGGTATTACGAGCAGTACTTC. Amino acids: CASSYRYYEQYF.

The table lists this clone with a count of one. The genes are TRBV13 and TRBJ2-7; a possible D gene is TRBD2 (5 bases). V lost 5 bases to trimming and J lost 6 bases, with 11 bases between them. This CDR3 region has 12 residues. The germline CDR1 and CDR2 sequences are PRHDT and FYEKMQ (reference sequence). Here the CDR3 reads CASSEGSTEQYF. The CDR3 DNA reads TGTGCCAGCAGCGAGGGTAGTACCGAGCAGTACTTC.

The CDR3 DNA reads TGCGCCAGCAGCCCGGCCTGGGGCAGGGTGGAGACCCAGTACTTC. This sequence encodes CASSPAWGRVETQYF. V and J are TRBV4-3 and TRBJ2-5, with TRBD1 as a possible D gene (5 bases). Per the germline V gene, CDR1 is LGHNA and CDR2 is YSLEER. The CDR3 is 15 residues long. V lost 4 bases to trimming and J lost 5 bases, with 17 bases between them.

About this clone itself: Additional DNA sequences in this sample encode the identical CDR3. J is TRBJ2-1 and V is TRBV6-4; 14 bases fit TRBD2. Germline V gene sequence: CDR1 MRHNA, CDR2 SNTAGT. The CDR3 loop spans 14 amino acids. The ends lost 4 bases at V and 7 bases at J; junction bases unmatched: 0. The CDR3 reads CASSGLAGGNEQFF. The CDR3 DNA reads as TGTGCCAGCAGTGGACTAGCGGGGGGGAATGAGCAGTTCTTC.

This clone was detected only once. The rearrangement links TRBV19 to TRBJ2-2, with 12 bases fitting TRBD1. Germline values: CDR1 LNHDA, CDR2 SQIVND (reference sequence). The V gene end was trimmed by 5 bases and the J gene end by 4 bases; junction bases not matched to a gene: 5. This CDR3 has 16 amino acids. CDR3 amino acids: CASSPGTGGITGELFF. CDR3 DNA sequence: TGTGCCAGTAGTCCTGGGACAGGGGGCATCACCGGGGAGCTGTTTTTT. Full variable domain (rest looked up from reference TRBV19 and TRBJ2-2): DGGITQSPKYLFRKEGQNVTLSCEQNLNHDAMYWYRQDPGQGLRLIYYSQIVNDFQKGDIAEGYSVSREKKESFPLTVTSAQKNPTAFYLCASSPGTGGITGELFFGEGSRLTVL.

The table lists this clone with a few counts. As DNA, the CDR3 is TGCAGCGGTCTAGGGGCAGGAGCTTTCTTT. Protein product: CSGLGAGAFF. The chain couples TRBV29-1 to TRBJ1-1; D might be TRBD1 (5 bases). Trimming cost V 7 bases and J 10 bases, with 13 bases left between them. CDR1 and CDR2 (germline): SQVTM, ANQGSEA. The CDR3 contains 10 residues.

This rearrangement joins TRBV5-4 to TRBJ1-2, with TRBD1 matching over 7 bases. Germline V gene data show CDR1 as SGHNT and CDR2 as YYREEE (reference sequence). The ends lost 4 bases at V and 2 bases at J; junction bases unmatched: 8. CDR3 size: 15 residues. CDR3 loop: CASSNNRGQNYGYTF. The CDR3 bases are TGTGCCAGCAGCAACAACAGGGGCCAGAACTATGGCTACACCTTC.

The chain employs TRBV7-9 and TRBJ1-5, with a tentative D call TRBD1 (6 bases). V lost 4 bases, J lost 3 bases, and 19 bases lay in between. This CDR3 region has 17 residues. Per germline, CDR1 SEHNR and CDR2 FQNEAQ (reference sequence). In nucleotides, the CDR3 is TGTGCCAGCAGCTCCCCCGGGCCAGGGGTTGACAATCAGCCCCAGCATTTT. It codes for CASSSPGPGVDNQPQHF.

Here the CDR3 reads CASSARTSGIANEQFF. The DNA for the CDR3 is TGTGCCAGCAGCGCCCGGACTAGCGGGATAGCCAATGAGCAGTTCTTC. This sequence joins TRBV9 and TRBJ2-1, with 12 bases fitting TRBD2. The CDR3 runs to 16 residues. CDR1 and CDR2 (germline): SGDLS, YYNGEE. The J segment lost 6 bases and the V segment lost 3 bases, leaving 7 bases of the junction unmatched.

The CDR3 region is CASTIGQGLHGYTF. The DNA of the CDR3 is TGTGCCAGCACAATAGGACAGGGTCTACATGGCTACACCTTC. This chain connects TRBV25-1 to TRBJ1-2; 8 nucleotides match TRBD1. The V gene end was trimmed by 7 bases and the J gene end by 6 bases; junction bases not matched to a gene: 10. CDR1 MGHDK and CDR2 SYGVNS come from the germline V gene. The CDR3 is made up of 14 amino acids.

The rearrangement links TRBV30 to TRBJ2-4, with 7 bases lining up with TRBD2. Losses at the gene ends were 2 bases for V and 14 bases for J; bases not matched to a gene: 6. Germline V CDR1 and CDR2: GTSNPN, SVGIG (reference sequence). The CDR3 covers 11 residues. DNA for the CDR3: TGTGCCTGGAGTTGGAGGGACTACAAGTACTTC. Its translation is CAWSWRDYKYF.

A remark on this clone: One end of the junction does not line up with germline, which may come from a read error. The V gene is TRBV10-1, the J gene TRBJ1-2; 10 bases agree with TRBD1. Germline lookup yields CDR1 WNHNN and CDR2 SYGVQD (reference sequence). The CDR3 is 14 amino acids. CDR3 residues: CASSEAPGQGPRAF. The DNA for the CDR3 is TGCGCCAGCAGTGAGGCGCCGGGACAGGGGCCGCGCGCCTTC.

V is TRBV19 and J is TRBJ1-1; D is perhaps TRBD1 (6 bases). Germline CDR1 LNHDA, CDR2 SQIVND (reference sequence). The V end was cut by 5 bases, the J end by 3 bases, with 22 bases between. This CDR3 region has 17 residues. The CDR3 reads CASSPSPWTEPYTEAFF. DNA of the CDR3: TGTGCCAGTAGTCCCTCTCCTTGGACAGAGCCTTACACTGAAGCTTTCTTT.

V is TRBV6-5 and J is TRBJ1-2; 9 nucleotides align to TRBD1. The V gene's germline CDR1 is MNHEY and CDR2 SVGAGI. The CDR3 contains 14 residues. V was pared by 0 bases and J by 4 bases, with 0 bases of the junction left unmatched. CDR3 sequence reads: CASSYSTGGYGYTF. Here the CDR3 DNA reads TGTGCCAGCAGTTACTCGACAGGGGGCTATGGCTACACCTTC.

The V call is TRBV27, the J call TRBJ2-7; tentatively, D is TRBD1 (6 bases). Between the trimmed V and J ends, which lost 8 bases and 2 bases, there was a span of 16 bases. Germline V gives CDR1 MNHEY, CDR2 SMNVEV (reference sequence). The CDR3 length is 14 residues. The CDR3 region is CASGDRSYAYEQYF. CDR3 DNA sequence: TGTGCCAGCGGAGACAGGTCCTATGCCTACGAGCAGTACTTC.

The chain is built from TRBV5-6 and TRBJ2-7; D not certain. This CDR3 has 12 residues. CDR1 and CDR2 (germline): SGHDT, YYEEEE. Trimming shortened V by 4 bases and J by 5 bases, and 10 bases separated the two germline ends. For the CDR3, the DNA is TGTGCCAGCAGCCGGGTTCTCGACGAGCAGTACTTC. Translating it yields CASSRVLDEQYF.

V is TRBV9 and J is TRBJ2-4, with D perhaps matching TRBD2 (6 bases). Germline CDR1 SGDLS, CDR2 YYNGEE. The length of the CDR3 is 15 residues. Trimming shortened V by 3 bases and J by 2 bases, and 12 bases separated the two germline ends. In DNA, the CDR3 is TGTGCCAGCAGCGCCCACGGGACTCCCAAAAACATTCAGTACTTC. It yields the protein CASSAHGTPKNIQYF.

CDR3: CASSLTSGVTGELFF. The CDR3, as DNA: TGTGCCAGCAGCCTAACTAGCGGGGTCACCGGGGAGCTGTTTTTT. This chain connects TRBV11-1 to TRBJ2-2; 10 bases map to TRBD2. CDR1 and CDR2 from the germline V gene are SGHAT and FQDESV (reference sequence). CDR3 size: 15 residues. The junction had 4 bases not matched to a gene; V was cut back by 5 bases and J by 4 bases.

J is TRBJ1-4 and V is TRBV7-2, with D possibly being TRBD1 (5 bases). The CDR3 consists of 18 residues. Germline CDR1 reads SGHTA; CDR2 reads FQGNSA. The V and J ends lost 1 base and 5 bases respectively, with 20 bases between them. The CDR3 DNA follows: TGTGCCAGCAGCTTAGTTACGGCAGGGTCAGAGGAGAATGAAAAACTGTTTTTT. Translation: CASSLVTAGSEENEKLFF.

This chain joins TRBV27 and TRBJ2-5, with 9 bases that match TRBD1. CDR3 length: 14 residues. Germline-derived CDR1 and CDR2 are MNHEY and SMNVEV (reference sequence). The V and J ends lost 6 bases and 1 base, in that order; junction bases with no gene match: 3. The CDR3 coding sequence is TGTGCCAGCAGGGTGACAGGGGGCCAAGAGACCCAGTACTTC. It is translated as CASRVTGGQETQYF.

V and J are TRBV5-1 and TRBJ2-7; D is possibly TRBD2 (6 bases). This CDR3 is 14 amino acids long. Looked up from germline, CDR1 is SGHRS and CDR2 is YFSETQ. V was shortened by 0 bases and J by 7 bases, with 14 bases between the two germline ends. The CDR3, as DNA: TGCGCCAGCAGCTTGGGTGGAGGGGATGGTGAGCAGTACTTC. Translation: CASSLGGGDGEQYF.

This chain connects TRBV27 to TRBJ1-5; D is unclear. The V end lost 3 bases, the J end lost 5 bases, and 11 bases lay between the germline ends. The CDR3 extends over 14 amino acids. CDR1 is MNHEY and CDR2 is SMNVEV in the germline V gene (reference sequence). The CDR3 coding sequence is TGTGCCAGCAGTTTCGCCGGGGTGGATCAGCCCCAGCATTTT. Encoded protein: CASSFAGVDQPQHF.

The DNA of the CDR3 is TGTGCCAGCAGCTTAGGAGTGACTGAAGCTTTCTTT. Translating gives CASSLGVTEAFF. The chain recombines TRBV5-6 with TRBJ1-1; no reliable D call. The CDR3 is 12 amino acids. Trimming took 2 bases from V and 5 from J, leaving 7 bases between them. The germline CDR1 and CDR2 sequences are SGHDT and YYEEEE. Full variable domain (missing parts from reference TRBV5-6 and TRBJ1-1): DAGVTQSPTHLIKTRGQQVTLRCSPKSGHDTVSWYQQALGQGPQFIFQYYEEEERQRGNFPDRFSGHQFPNYSSELNVNALLLGDSALYLCASSLGVTEAFFGQGTRLTVV.

This clone appeared a single time. The chain recombines TRBV6-1 with TRBJ2-3; 10 bases are a match to TRBD2. J lost 2 bases, V lost 4 bases, and 3 bases had no gene match. From germline, CDR1 is MNHNS and CDR2 SASEGT. This CDR3 has 15 amino acids. In DNA, the CDR3 is TGTGCCAGCAGTGTCAGCGGGGGGGCCACAGATACGCAGTATTTT. Encoded protein: CASSVSGGATDTQYF.